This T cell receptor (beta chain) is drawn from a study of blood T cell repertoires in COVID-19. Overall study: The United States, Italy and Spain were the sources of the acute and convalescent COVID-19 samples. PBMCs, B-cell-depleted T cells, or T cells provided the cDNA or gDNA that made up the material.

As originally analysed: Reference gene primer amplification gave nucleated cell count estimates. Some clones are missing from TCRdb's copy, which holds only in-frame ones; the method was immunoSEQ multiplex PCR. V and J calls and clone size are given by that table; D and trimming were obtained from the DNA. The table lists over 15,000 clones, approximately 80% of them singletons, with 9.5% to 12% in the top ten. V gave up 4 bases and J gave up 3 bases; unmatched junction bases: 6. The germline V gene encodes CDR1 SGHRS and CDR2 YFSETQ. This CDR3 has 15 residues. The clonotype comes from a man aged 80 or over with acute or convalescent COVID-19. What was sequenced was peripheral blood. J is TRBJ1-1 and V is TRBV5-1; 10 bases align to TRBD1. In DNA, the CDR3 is TGCGCCAGCAGCGTGGGGGACAGGGGTGACACTGAAGCTTTCTTT. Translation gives CASSVGDRGDTEAFF.